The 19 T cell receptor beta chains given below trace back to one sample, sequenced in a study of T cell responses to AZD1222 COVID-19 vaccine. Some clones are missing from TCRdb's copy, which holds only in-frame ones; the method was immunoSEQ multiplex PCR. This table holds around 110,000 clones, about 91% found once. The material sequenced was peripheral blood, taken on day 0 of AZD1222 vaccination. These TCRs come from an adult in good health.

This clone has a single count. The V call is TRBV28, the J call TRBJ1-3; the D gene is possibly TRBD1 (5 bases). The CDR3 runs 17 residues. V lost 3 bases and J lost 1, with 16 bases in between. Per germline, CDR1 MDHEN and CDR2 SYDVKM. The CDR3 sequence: CASSLGSGTVSGNTIYF. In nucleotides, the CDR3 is TGTGCCAGCAGTTTGGGTTCGGGGACCGTATCTGGAAACACCATATATTTT. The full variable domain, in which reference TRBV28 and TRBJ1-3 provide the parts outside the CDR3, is DVKVTQSSRYLVKRTGEKVFLECVQDMDHENMFWYRQDPGLGLRLIYFSYDVKMKEKGDIPEGYSVSREKKERFSLILESASTNQTSMYLCASSLGSGTVSGNTIYFGEGSWLTVV.

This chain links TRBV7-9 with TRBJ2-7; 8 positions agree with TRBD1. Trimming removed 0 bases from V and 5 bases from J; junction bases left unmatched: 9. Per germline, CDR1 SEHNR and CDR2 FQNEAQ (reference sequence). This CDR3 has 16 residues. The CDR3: CASSLAQPGQGNEQYF. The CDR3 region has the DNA TGTGCCAGCAGCTTAGCCCAACCCGGACAGGGTAACGAGCAGTACTTC.

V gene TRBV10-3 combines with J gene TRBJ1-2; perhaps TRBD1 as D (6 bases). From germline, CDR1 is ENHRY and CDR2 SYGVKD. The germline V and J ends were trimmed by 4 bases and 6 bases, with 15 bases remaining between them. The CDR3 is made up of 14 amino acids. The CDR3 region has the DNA TGTGCCATCAGTGTTTCGGGGGCGATGAATGGCTACACCTTC. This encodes CAISVSGAMNGYTF.

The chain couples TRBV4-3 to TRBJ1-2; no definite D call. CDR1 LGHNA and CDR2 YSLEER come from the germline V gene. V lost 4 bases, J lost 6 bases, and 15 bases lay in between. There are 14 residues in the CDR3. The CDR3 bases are TGCGCCAGCAGCCTCGGGCAAGGAGGAGATGGCTACACCTTC. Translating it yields CASSLGQGGDGYTF.

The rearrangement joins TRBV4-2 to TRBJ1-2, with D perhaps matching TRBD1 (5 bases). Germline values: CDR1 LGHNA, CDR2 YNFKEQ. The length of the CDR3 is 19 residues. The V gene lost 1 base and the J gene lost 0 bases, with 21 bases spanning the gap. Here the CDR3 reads CASSQGGFGVGTSNYGYTF. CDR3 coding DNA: TGTGCCAGCAGCCAAGGGGGGTTTGGTGTTGGGACTTCTAACTATGGCTACACCTTC.

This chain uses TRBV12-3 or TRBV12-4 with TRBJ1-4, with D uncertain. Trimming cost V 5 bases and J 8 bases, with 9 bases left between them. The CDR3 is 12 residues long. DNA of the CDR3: TGTGCCAGCAGTCCCCAGAGAGAAAAACTGTTTTTT. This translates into CASSPQREKLFF.

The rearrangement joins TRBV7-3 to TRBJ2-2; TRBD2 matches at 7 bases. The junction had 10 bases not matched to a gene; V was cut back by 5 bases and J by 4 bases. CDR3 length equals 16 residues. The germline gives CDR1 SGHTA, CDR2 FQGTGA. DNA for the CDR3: TGTGCCAGCAGCCCGGAACCGGGACTACGCACCGGGGAGCTGTTTTTT. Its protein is CASSPEPGLRTGELFF. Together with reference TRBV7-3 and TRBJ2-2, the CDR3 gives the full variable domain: GAGVSQTPSNKVTEKGKYVELRCDPISGHTALYWYRQSLGQGPEFLIYFQGTGAADDSGLPNDRFFAVRPEGSVSTLKIQRTERGDSAVYLCASSPEPGLRTGELFFGEGSRLTVL.

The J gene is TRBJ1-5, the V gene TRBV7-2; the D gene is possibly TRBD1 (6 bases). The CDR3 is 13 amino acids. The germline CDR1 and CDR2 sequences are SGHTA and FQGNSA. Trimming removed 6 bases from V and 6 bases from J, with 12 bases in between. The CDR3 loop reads CASRSGVGQPQHF. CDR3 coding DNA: TGTGCCAGCAGATCAGGGGTTGGTCAGCCCCAGCATTTT.

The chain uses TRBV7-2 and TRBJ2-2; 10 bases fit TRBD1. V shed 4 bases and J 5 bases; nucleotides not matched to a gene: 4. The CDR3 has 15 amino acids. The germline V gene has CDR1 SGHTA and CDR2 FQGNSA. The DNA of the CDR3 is TGTGCCAGCAGCTCAGGACAGGGGGATACCGGGGAGCTGTTTTTT. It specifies CASSSGQGDTGELFF. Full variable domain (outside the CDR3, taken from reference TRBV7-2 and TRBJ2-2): GAGVSQSPSNKVTEKGKDVELRCDPISGHTALYWYRQSLGQGLEFLIYFQGNSAPDKSGLPSDRFSAERTGGSVSTLTIQRTQQEDSAVYLCASSSGQGDTGELFFGEGSRLTVL.

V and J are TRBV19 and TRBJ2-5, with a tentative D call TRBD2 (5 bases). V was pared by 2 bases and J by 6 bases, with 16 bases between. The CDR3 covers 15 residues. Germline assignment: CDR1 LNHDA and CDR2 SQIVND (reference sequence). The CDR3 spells CASSISTTGWKTQYF. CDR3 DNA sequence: TGTGCCAGTAGTATAAGCACTACGGGGTGGAAGACCCAGTACTTC.

The CDR3 region is CASHRQGEPGNTIYF. The CDR3 region has the DNA TGTGCAAGCCATAGACAGGGAGAACCTGGAAACACCATATATTTT. The V and J genes are TRBV12-2 and TRBJ1-3; the table assigns TRBD1, which was not confirmed against the DNA. TRBV12-2 is a pseudogene segment. This CDR3 has 15 residues.

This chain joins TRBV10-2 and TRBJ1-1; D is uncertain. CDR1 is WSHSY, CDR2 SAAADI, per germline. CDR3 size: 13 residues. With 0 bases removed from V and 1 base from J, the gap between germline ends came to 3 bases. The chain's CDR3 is CASSESGNTEAFF. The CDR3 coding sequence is TGCGCCAGCAGTGAGTCAGGGAACACTGAAGCTTTCTTT.

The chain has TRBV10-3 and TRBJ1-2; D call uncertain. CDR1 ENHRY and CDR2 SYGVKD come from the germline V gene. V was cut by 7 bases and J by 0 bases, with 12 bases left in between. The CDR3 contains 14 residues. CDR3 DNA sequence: TGTGCCATCACCGAGGGTGCTGCTAACTATGGCTACACCTTC. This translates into CAITEGAANYGYTF.

Here the CDR3 reads CASSRRTSSFGELFF. CDR3 sequence (DNA): TGTGCCAGCAGCCGTCGGACTAGCTCCTTCGGGGAGCTGTTTTTT. The chain is built from TRBV7-8 and TRBJ2-2; TRBD2 agrees at 8 bases. Germline CDR1 is SGHVS and CDR2 is FQNEAQ. The CDR3 length is 15 residues. The junction had 9 bases not matched to a gene; V was cut back by 5 bases and J by 7 bases.

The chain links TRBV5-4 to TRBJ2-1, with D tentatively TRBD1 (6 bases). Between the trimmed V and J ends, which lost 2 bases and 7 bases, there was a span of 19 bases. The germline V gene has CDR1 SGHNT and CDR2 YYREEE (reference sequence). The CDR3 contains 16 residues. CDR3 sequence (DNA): TGTGCCAGCAGCTTAAGGACAGAGACGGGGAGAAATGAGCAGTTCTTC. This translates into CASSLRTETGRNEQFF.

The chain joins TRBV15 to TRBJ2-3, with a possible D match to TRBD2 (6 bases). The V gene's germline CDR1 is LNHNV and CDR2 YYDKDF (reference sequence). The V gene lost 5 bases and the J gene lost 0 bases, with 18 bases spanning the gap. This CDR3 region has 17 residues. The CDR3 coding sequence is TGTGCCACCAGCGGAACCCTTCTTAGCGGAAGCACAGATACGCAGTATTTT. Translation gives CATSGTLLSGSTDTQYF.

The CDR3 reads CASSTLAGVINEQFF. The CDR3 nucleotides read TGTGCCAGCAGCACCTTAGCGGGAGTCATCAATGAGCAGTTCTTC. The chain uses TRBV5-4 and TRBJ2-1, with 9 bases aligning to TRBD2. Per germline, CDR1 SGHNT and CDR2 YYREEE (reference sequence). J lost 6 bases, V lost 4 bases, and 8 bases had no gene match. The length of the CDR3 is 15 residues.

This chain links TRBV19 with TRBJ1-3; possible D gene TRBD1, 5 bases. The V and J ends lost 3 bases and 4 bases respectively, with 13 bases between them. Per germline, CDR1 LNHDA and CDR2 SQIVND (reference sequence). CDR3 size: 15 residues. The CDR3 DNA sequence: TGTGCCAGTAGTATTGGGGCAGGCAGAGGAAACACCATATATTTT. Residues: CASSIGAGRGNTIYF. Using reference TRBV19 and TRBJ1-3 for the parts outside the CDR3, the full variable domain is DGGITQSPKYLFRKEGQNVTLSCEQNLNHDAMYWYRQDPGQGLRLIYYSQIVNDFQKGDIAEGYSVSREKKESFPLTVTSAQKNPTAFYLCASSIGAGRGNTIYFGEGSWLTVV.

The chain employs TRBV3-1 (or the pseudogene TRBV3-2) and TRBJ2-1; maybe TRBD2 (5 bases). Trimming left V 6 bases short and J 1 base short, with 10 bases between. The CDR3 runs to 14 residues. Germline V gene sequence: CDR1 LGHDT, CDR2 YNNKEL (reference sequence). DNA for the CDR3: TGTGCCAGCAGACAGAGCGGATCCTACAATGAGCAGTTCTTC. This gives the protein CASRQSGSYNEQFF.